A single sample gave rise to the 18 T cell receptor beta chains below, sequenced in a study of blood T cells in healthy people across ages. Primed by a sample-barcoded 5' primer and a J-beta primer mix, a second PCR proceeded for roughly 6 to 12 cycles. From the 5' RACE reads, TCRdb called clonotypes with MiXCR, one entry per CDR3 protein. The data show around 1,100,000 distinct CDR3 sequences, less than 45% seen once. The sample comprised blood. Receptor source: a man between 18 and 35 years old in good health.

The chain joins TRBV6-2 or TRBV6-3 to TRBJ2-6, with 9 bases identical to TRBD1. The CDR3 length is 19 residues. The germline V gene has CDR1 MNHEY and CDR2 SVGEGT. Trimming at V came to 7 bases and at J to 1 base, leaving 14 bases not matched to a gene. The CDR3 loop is CASTIIPGQGVSGANVLTF. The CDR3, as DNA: TGTGCCAGCACCATCATCCCGGGACAGGGCGTTTCTGGGGCCAACGTCCTGACTTTC.

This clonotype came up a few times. The CDR3, as DNA: TGTGCCAGCAGCCCAGGACAGGGGACAAACACTGAAGCTTTCTTT. Amino acids: CASSPGQGTNTEAFF. The chain employs TRBV7-9 and TRBJ1-1; 9 bases agree with TRBD1. Germline trimming cut 5 bases from V and 2 bases from J; bases unmatched to any gene: 6. The CDR3 contains 15 residues. Germline assignment: CDR1 SEHNR and CDR2 FQNEAQ (reference sequence).

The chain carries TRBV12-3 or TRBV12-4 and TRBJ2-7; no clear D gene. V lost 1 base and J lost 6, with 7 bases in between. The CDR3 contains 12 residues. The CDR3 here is CASSLGPCEQYF. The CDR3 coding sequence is TGTGCCAGCAGTTTAGGTCCCTGCGAGCAGTACTTC.

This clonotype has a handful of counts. The CDR3 reads CASRNPGRPSTDTQYF. The CDR3 nucleotides are TGTGCCAGCAGGAATCCGGGGAGACCTAGCACAGATACGCAGTATTTT. The J gene is TRBJ2-3, the V gene TRBV2; D may be TRBD2 (5 bases). Germline CDR1 and CDR2: SNHLY and FYNNEI. The V and J ends lost 6 bases and 0 bases respectively, with 16 bases between them. CDR3 length: 16 residues.

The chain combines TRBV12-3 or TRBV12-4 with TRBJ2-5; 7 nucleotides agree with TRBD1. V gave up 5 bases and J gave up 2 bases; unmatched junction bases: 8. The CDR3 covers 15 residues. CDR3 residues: CASSKGQPTQETQYF. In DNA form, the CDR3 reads TGTGCCAGCAGTAAGGGACAGCCCACACAAGAGACCCAGTACTTC.

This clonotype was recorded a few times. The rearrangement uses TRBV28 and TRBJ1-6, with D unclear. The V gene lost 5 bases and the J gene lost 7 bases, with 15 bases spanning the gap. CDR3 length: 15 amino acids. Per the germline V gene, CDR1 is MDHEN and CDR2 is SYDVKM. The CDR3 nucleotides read TGTGCCAGCAGTCTGCTACGGGGTATGAATTCACCCCTCCACTTT. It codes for CASSLLRGMNSPLHF.

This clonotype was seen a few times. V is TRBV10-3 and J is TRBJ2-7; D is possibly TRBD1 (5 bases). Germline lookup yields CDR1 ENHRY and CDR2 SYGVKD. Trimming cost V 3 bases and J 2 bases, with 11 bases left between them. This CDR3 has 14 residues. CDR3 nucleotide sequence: TGTGCCATCAGTGATGTGGACATCACCTACGAGCAGTACTTC. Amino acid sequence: CAISDVDITYEQYF.

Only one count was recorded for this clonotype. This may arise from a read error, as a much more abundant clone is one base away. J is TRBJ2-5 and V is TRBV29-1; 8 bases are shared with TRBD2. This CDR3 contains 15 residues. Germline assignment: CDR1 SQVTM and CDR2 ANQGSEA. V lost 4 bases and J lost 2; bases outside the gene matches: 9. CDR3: CSVVGDSGAQETQYF. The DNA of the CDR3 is TGCAGCGTTGTGGGGGATAGCGGGGCTCAAGAGACCCAGTACTTC.

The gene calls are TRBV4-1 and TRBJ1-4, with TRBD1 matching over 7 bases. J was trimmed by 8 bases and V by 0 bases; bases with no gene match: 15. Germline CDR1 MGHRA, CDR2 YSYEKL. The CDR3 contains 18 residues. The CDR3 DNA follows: TGCGCCAGCAGCCAAGATCGGGGACAGACCTACGATCGAGAAAAACTGTTTTTT. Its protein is CASSQDRGQTYDREKLFF.

CDR3 amino acids: CASSYTTGTADTDTQYF. The CDR3 coding sequence is TGTGCCAGCAGTTACACGACCGGGACTGCAGACACAGATACGCAGTATTTT. The rearrangement joins TRBV6-2 or TRBV6-3 to TRBJ2-3, with D maybe TRBD2 (6 bases). The CDR3 runs 17 residues. Per the germline V gene, CDR1 is MNHEY and CDR2 is SVGEGT. Trimming shortened V by 2 bases and J by 2 bases, and 17 bases separated the two germline ends.

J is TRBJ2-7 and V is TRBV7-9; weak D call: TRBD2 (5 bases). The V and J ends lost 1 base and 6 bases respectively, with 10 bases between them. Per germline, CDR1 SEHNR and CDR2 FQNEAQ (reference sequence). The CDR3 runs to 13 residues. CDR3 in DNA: TGTGCCAGCAGCTTAGTGACGGGATGCGAGCAGTACTTC. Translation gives CASSLVTGCEQYF.

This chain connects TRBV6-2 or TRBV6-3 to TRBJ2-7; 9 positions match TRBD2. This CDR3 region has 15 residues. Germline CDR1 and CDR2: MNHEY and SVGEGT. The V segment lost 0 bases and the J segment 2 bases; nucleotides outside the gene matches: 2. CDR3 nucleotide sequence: TGTGCCAGCAGTTACTCGCCTAGCGGGGCCTACGAGCAGTACTTC. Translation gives CASSYSPSGAYEQYF.

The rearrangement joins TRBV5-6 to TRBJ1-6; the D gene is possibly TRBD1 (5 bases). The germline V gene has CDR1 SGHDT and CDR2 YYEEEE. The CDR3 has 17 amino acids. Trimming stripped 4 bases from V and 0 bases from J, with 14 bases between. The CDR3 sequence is CASSRGRDDSYNSPLHF. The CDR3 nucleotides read TGTGCCAGCAGCCGCGGCCGGGACGACTCCTATAATTCACCCCTCCACTTT.

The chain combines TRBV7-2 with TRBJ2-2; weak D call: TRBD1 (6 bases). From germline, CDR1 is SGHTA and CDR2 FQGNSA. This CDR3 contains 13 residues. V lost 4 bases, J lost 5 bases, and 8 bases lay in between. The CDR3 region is CASSSGVTGELFF. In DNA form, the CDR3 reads TGTGCCAGCAGCTCAGGGGTTACCGGGGAGCTGTTTTTT.

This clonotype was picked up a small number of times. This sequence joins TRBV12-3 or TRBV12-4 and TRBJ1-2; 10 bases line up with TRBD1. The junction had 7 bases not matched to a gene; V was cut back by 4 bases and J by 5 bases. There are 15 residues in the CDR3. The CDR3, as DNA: TGTGCCAGCAGTTCTTGGACAGGGGGGGCTTATGGCTACACCTTC. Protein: CASSSWTGGAYGYTF.

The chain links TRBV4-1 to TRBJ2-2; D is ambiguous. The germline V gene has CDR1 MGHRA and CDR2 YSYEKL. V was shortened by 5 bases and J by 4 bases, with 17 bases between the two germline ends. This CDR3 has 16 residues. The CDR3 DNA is TGCGCCAGCAGCGATCCACGAGTTTCTTCCACCGGGGAGCTGTTTTTT. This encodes CASSDPRVSSTGELFF.

As DNA, the CDR3 is TGTGCCAGCAGCCAATACTTAACTAGCGGTGAGCAGTTCTTC. Its translation is CASSQYLTSGEQFF. The V and J genes are TRBV6-2 or TRBV6-3 and TRBJ2-1, with 8 bases fitting TRBD2. Germline-derived CDR1 and CDR2 are MNHEY and SVGEGT. V trimming: 6 bases; J trimming: 9 bases; junction bases outside the gene matches: 10. The CDR3 extends over 14 amino acids.

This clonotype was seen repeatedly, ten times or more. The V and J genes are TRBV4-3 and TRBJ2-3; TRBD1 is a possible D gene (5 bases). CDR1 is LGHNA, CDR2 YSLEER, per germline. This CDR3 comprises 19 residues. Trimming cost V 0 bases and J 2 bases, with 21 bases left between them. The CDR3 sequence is CASSQESQTDSQLTDTQYF. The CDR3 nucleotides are TGCGCCAGCAGCCAAGAGAGCCAAACCGACAGTCAACTCACAGATACGCAGTATTTT.